These 22 T cell receptor beta chains came from one sample sequenced in a study of cytomegalovirus exposure and HLA in healthy donors. Some clones are missing from TCRdb's copy, which holds only in-frame ones; the method was immunoSEQ multiplex PCR. The sample yields tens of thousands of clones, over 85% seen once. The sequencing sample was made of PBMCs. These receptors all stem from a man younger than 30 in good health and CMV-seronegative.

V and J are TRBV7-9 and TRBJ2-7; D is possibly TRBD1 (5 bases). V was trimmed by 5 bases and J by 0 bases, leaving 14 bases between them. The germline V gene has CDR1 SEHNR and CDR2 FQNEAQ (reference sequence). The CDR3 has 15 residues. The CDR3 nucleotides read TGTGCCAGCAGCCCCGTTGGGGCCCTCTCCTACGAGCAGTACTTC. It yields the protein CASSPVGALSYEQYF.

The chain recombines TRBV5-1 with TRBJ2-4, with D tentatively TRBD1 (6 bases). V lost 4 bases, J lost 6 bases, and 17 bases lay in between. This CDR3 is 15 amino acids long. Germline V gives CDR1 SGHRS, CDR2 YFSETQ. CDR3 coding DNA: TGCGCCAGCAGCGCAGGGACAATTGGGGGAAACATTCAGTACTTC. This gives the protein CASSAGTIGGNIQYF.

The chain uses TRBV11-2 and TRBJ1-1; D is unclear. Germline assignment: CDR1 SGHAT and CDR2 FQNNGV. This CDR3 comprises 14 residues. V lost 1 base to trimming and J lost 2 bases, with 8 bases between them. CDR3 nucleotide sequence: TGTGCCAGCAGCTTAGCTCCGGGAAACACTGAAGCTTTCTTT. Amino acid sequence: CASSLAPGNTEAFF.

This clone appeared a few times. Germline is not matched at one junction end, which may reflect a read error. This chain links TRBV7-7 with TRBJ2-5; 8 positions agree with TRBD1. The CDR3 is 15 residues long. Germline assignment: CDR1 SSHAT and CDR2 FNYEAQ (reference sequence). The CDR3 DNA sequence: TGTGCTAGCAGCTTTCCCGGGACAGGCCAAGAGACCCAGTACTTC. Protein product: CASSFPGTGQETQYF.

The chain couples TRBV5-4 to TRBJ2-3; tentative D call: TRBD2 (5 bases). The CDR3 runs 15 residues. The V gene lost 3 bases and the J gene lost 3 bases, with 14 bases spanning the gap. The germline V gene has CDR1 SGHNT and CDR2 YYREEE (reference sequence). The CDR3 region is CASSSPSSGTDTQYF. The CDR3, as DNA: TGTGCCAGCAGCTCTCCTAGCTCCGGTACAGATACGCAGTATTTT.

The chain combines TRBV19 with TRBJ2-2; the D gene is possibly TRBD2 (6 bases). Per germline, CDR1 LNHDA and CDR2 SQIVND (reference sequence). This CDR3 is built from 13 residues. Trimming removed 1 base at V and 6 bases at J, with 6 bases between. DNA for the CDR3: TGTGCCAGTAGTATAGGGGGGGCCGGGGAGCTGTTTTTT. The encoded protein is CASSIGGAGELFF. The entire variable domain, with the rest obtained from reference TRBV19 and TRBJ2-2, is as follows: DGGITQSPKYLFRKEGQNVTLSCEQNLNHDAMYWYRQDPGQGLRLIYYSQIVNDFQKGDIAEGYSVSREKKESFPLTVTSAQKNPTAFYLCASSIGGAGELFFGEGSRLTVL.

The rearrangement links TRBV5-4 to TRBJ2-1; TRBD1 matches 7 bases. The CDR3 loop spans 13 amino acids. V was pared by 4 bases and J by 7 bases, with 5 bases of the junction left unmatched. The V gene's germline CDR1 is SGHNT and CDR2 YYREEE (reference sequence). The CDR3 sequence is CASSQEDRNEQFF. Written as DNA, the CDR3 is TGTGCCAGCAGCCAAGAGGACAGGAATGAGCAGTTCTTC.

In regard to this clone: Other DNA sequences in the same sample also yield this CDR3. The chain employs TRBV5-4 and TRBJ2-7; 10 nucleotides match TRBD2. There are 15 residues in the CDR3. With 4 bases clipped from V and 5 bases from J, the junction kept 9 bases outside the gene matches. The germline gives CDR1 SGHNT, CDR2 YYREEE (reference sequence). CDR3 sequence reads: CASSGASGSSHEQYF. The CDR3 DNA sequence: TGTGCCAGCAGCGGAGCTAGCGGGAGTTCGCACGAGCAGTACTTC.

V usage is TRBV7-6 and J usage is TRBJ1-5; D perhaps matches TRBD1 (6 bases). Germline V gene data show CDR1 as SGHVS and CDR2 as FNYEAQ. The CDR3 is 16 amino acids. Trimming stripped 5 bases from V and 0 bases from J, with 14 bases between. The CDR3 DNA reads as TGTGCCAGCAGCCTAGGGACACAGTATAGCAATCAGCCCCAGCATTTT. It is translated as CASSLGTQYSNQPQHF. The variable domain in full, with the rest retrieved from reference TRBV7-6 and TRBJ1-5, is GAGVSQSPRYKVTKRGQDVALRCDPISGHVSLYWYRQALGQGPEFLTYFNYEAQQDKSGLPNDRFSAERPEGSISTLTIQRTEQRDSAMYRCASSLGTQYSNQPQHFGDGTRLSIL.

This sequence joins TRBV9 and TRBJ1-1; 7 bases match TRBD1. V shed 0 bases and J 1 base; nucleotides not matched to a gene: 12. Germline CDR1 SGDLS, CDR2 YYNGEE. There are 18 residues in the CDR3. The CDR3 sequence: CASSVEQGPFGTNTEAFF. The CDR3 DNA is TGTGCCAGCAGCGTAGAACAGGGGCCCTTCGGCACGAACACTGAAGCTTTCTTT. The full variable domain, completed using reference TRBV9 and TRBJ1-1, is DSGVTQTPKHLITATGQRVTLRCSPRSGDLSVYWYQQSLDQGLQFLIQYYNGEERAKGNILERFSAQQFPDLHSELNLSSLELGDSALYFCASSVEQGPFGTNTEAFFGQGTRLTVV.

This chain links TRBV5-1 with TRBJ1-3, with D unclear. The V and J ends lost 4 bases and 3 bases respectively, with 11 bases between them. The CDR3 is made up of 14 amino acids. Per the germline V gene, CDR1 is SGHRS and CDR2 is YFSETQ. Here the CDR3 reads CASSPGRVGNTIYF. The CDR3, as DNA: TGCGCCAGCAGCCCTGGGAGGGTTGGAAACACCATATATTTT.

This clone was observed once. CDR3 DNA: TGCAGTGCTAGACAGGGCTATGGCTACACCTTC. Translated, it gives CSARQGYGYTF. The rearrangement links TRBV20-1 to TRBJ1-2; a weak D match, TRBD1 (5 bases). This CDR3 has 11 residues. In germline, CDR1 is DFQATT, CDR2 SNEGSKA (reference sequence). V was shortened by 2 bases and J by 4 bases, with 5 bases between the two germline ends.

V is TRBV2 and J is TRBJ2-4; 7 nucleotides line up with TRBD2. The CDR3 is made up of 16 amino acids. Germline V lookup: CDR1 SNHLY, CDR2 FYNNEI. Unmatched junction bases numbered 13, after V lost 6 bases and J lost 5 bases. Here the CDR3 reads CASRSGTTLVQNIQYF. The DNA for the CDR3 is TGTGCCAGCAGGTCCGGGACTACCCTGGTCCAAAACATTCAGTACTTC.

The chain has TRBV6-5 and TRBJ2-4, with 7 bases lining up with TRBD1. With 7 bases clipped from V and 9 bases from J, the junction kept 12 bases outside the gene matches. The CDR3 has 14 residues. Germline CDR1 and CDR2: MNHEY and SVGAGI. The CDR3 bases are TGTGCCAGCACCGACGCGAAGGGGGCGCGCATTCAGTACTTC. Residues: CASTDAKGARIQYF.

The V call is TRBV7-6, the J call TRBJ2-1; the D is unclear. This CDR3 is 14 amino acids long. Germline CDR1 SGHVS, CDR2 FNYEAQ. Trimming left V 5 bases short and J 5 bases short, with 13 bases between. CDR3 protein: CASSQRHRDNEQFF. CDR3 nucleotide sequence: TGTGCCAGCAGCCAACGTCATCGGGACAATGAGCAGTTCTTC.

The chain carries TRBV5-4 and TRBJ2-5, with D maybe TRBD1 (5 bases). This CDR3 region has 13 residues. The V and J ends lost 4 bases and 3 bases respectively, with 10 bases between them. Germline assignment: CDR1 SGHNT and CDR2 YYREEE (reference sequence). In nucleotides, the CDR3 is TGTGCCAGCAGCGGCCCGACAGAAGAGACCCAGTACTTC. This encodes CASSGPTEETQYF. Drawing the rest from reference TRBV5-4 and TRBJ2-5, the complete variable domain is ETGVTQSPTHLIKTRGQQVTLRCSSQSGHNTVSWYQQALGQGPQFIFQYYREEENGRGNFPPRFSGLQFPNYSSELNVNALELDDSALYLCASSGPTEETQYFGPGTRLLVL.

The chain uses TRBV30 and TRBJ1-5, with 11 bases identical to TRBD1. Losses at the gene ends were 4 bases for V and 7 bases for J; bases not matched to a gene: 12. Per germline, CDR1 GTSNPN and CDR2 SVGIG (reference sequence). The CDR3 extends over 16 amino acids. Written as DNA, the CDR3 is TGTGCCTGGACTCCTCAGGACAGGGGGCTTGGACAGCCCCAGCATTTT. Residues: CAWTPQDRGLGQPQHF.

This sequence joins TRBV9 and TRBJ2-3; the match to TRBD1 covers 7 bases. Germline-derived CDR1 and CDR2 are SGDLS and YYNGEE. Trimming removed 4 bases from V and 3 bases from J; junction bases left unmatched: 2. The CDR3 has 13 residues. This chain's CDR3 is CASSQGVTDTQYF. CDR3 bases: TGTGCCAGCAGCCAGGGGGTGACAGATACGCAGTATTTT.

This clone was picked up one time. V is TRBV7-3 and J is TRBJ2-2, with D maybe TRBD1 (5 bases). V dropped 3 bases and J dropped 6 bases, with 11 bases sitting between them. CDR3 length equals 14 residues. CDR1 is SGHTA and CDR2 is FQGTGA in the germline V gene. The CDR3 nucleotides read TGTGCCAGCAGCTTCCAGGGAAGGGCCGGGGAGCTGTTTTTT. Translation: CASSFQGRAGELFF.

CDR3 coding DNA: TGTGCCAGCAGCTTGGAGGGACTAGCGATCGATGAGCAGTTCTTC. It specifies CASSLEGLAIDEQFF. J is TRBJ2-1 and V is TRBV5-5; 10 bases agree with TRBD2. The CDR3 totals 15 residues. The germline CDR1 and CDR2 sequences are SGHKS and YYEKEE (reference sequence). V was clipped by 0 bases and J by 8 bases; unmatched bases: 5.

J is TRBJ2-7 and V is TRBV6-1; D not resolved. The CDR3 runs 14 residues. V gave up 11 bases and J gave up 2 bases, with 19 bases separating them. Germline values: CDR1 MNHNS, CDR2 SASEGT. CDR3 amino acids: CAAKRWAETYEQYF. DNA of the CDR3: TGTGCCGCCAAAAGGTGGGCAGAAACCTACGAGCAGTACTTC.

This chain joins TRBV11-2 and TRBJ2-7; 7 bases match TRBD2. Per germline, CDR1 SGHAT and CDR2 FQNNGV. The CDR3 runs to 13 residues. Trimming took 3 bases from V and 3 from J; bases not matched to a gene: 2. This chain's CDR3 is CASSFGGSYEQYF. The CDR3 DNA is TGTGCCAGCAGCTTTGGCGGGAGCTACGAGCAGTACTTC.